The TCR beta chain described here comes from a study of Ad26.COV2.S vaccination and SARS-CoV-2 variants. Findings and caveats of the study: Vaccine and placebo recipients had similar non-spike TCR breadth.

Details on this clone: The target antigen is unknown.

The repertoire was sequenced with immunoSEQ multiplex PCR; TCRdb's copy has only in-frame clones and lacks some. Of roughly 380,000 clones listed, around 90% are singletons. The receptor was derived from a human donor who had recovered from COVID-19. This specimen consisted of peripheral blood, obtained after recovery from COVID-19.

CDR3 protein: CASSDDGTASRGYTF. In nucleotides, the CDR3 is TGTGCCAGCAGCGATGACGGGACTGCATCAAGGGGCTACACCTTC. The V gene is TRBV7-9, the J gene TRBJ1-2; weak D call: TRBD1 (5 bases). The CDR3 covers 15 residues. Germline V gives CDR1 SEHNR, CDR2 FQNEAQ (reference sequence). Between the trimmed V and J ends, which lost 5 bases and 8 bases, there was a span of 21 bases.